The 31 T cell receptor beta chains below come from one sample, sequenced in a study of CD8+CD57+ T cells in acquired aplastic anemia. The study profiled TCR beta VDJ and CDR3 using genomic DNA as template. TCRdb redid the calling of the reads with MiXCR, one entry per CDR3 protein. The data contain roughly 160,000 distinct CDR3 sequences, more than 45% of them singletons. Those patients picked for sequencing had displayed CD8+CD57+ cell expansion on flow cytometry. Sequencing was performed on sorted CD4+, CD8+, or CD8+CD57+ T cells (not recorded which) from PBMCs. The receptors were sampled from a human donor with aplastic anemia.

The rearrangement joins TRBV2 to TRBJ1-5; D ambiguous. V was trimmed by 2 bases and J by 4 bases, leaving 15 bases between them. Germline CDR1 is SNHLY and CDR2 is FYNNEI. The CDR3 contains 16 residues. The CDR3 loop reads CASSETAAYPNQPQHF. CDR3 coding DNA: TGTGCCAGCAGTGAAACGGCAGCCTATCCTAATCAGCCCCAGCATTTT.

V usage is TRBV25-1 and J usage is TRBJ1-3; no firm D call. Germline-derived CDR1 and CDR2 are MGHDK and SYGVNS. This CDR3 comprises 22 residues. With 4 bases removed from V and 3 bases from J, the gap between germline ends came to 34 bases. The CDR3 DNA reads as TGTGCCAGCAGTGTGAGTCTCTGTCCCCCGTCCCGGGGATCGGTAGATGGAAACACCATATATTTT. It is translated as CASSVSLCPPSRGSVDGNTIYF.

The chain couples TRBV9 to TRBJ1-6, with D unclear. The V gene lost 4 bases and the J gene lost 0 bases, with 11 bases spanning the gap. Germline lookup yields CDR1 SGDLS and CDR2 YYNGEE. This CDR3 is 16 amino acids long. The CDR3 bases are TGTGCCAGCAGCCCCACCGTTTACTCCTATAATTCACCCCTCCACTTT. Translated: CASSPTVYSYNSPLHF.

This clonotype was seen many times. The chain is built from TRBV9 and TRBJ1-5; tentatively, D is TRBD1 (5 bases). The CDR3 is made up of 16 amino acids. V lost 3 bases to trimming and J lost 7 bases, with 20 bases between them. The germline V gene has CDR1 SGDLS and CDR2 YYNGEE. The CDR3 nucleotides are TGTGCCAGCAGCGCTTCTAGCGGTGGGGCGGGGCAGCCCCAGCATTTT. Its translation is CASSASSGGAGQPQHF.

The chain uses TRBV7-2 and TRBJ2-1; 9 positions agree with TRBD2. The V gene's germline CDR1 is SGHTA and CDR2 FQGNSA. There are 12 residues in the CDR3. V shed 3 bases, J shed 10 bases, and the junction held 1 base outside the gene matches. As DNA, the CDR3 is TGTGCCAGCAGCTTCACTAGCGGGGAGCAGTTCTTC. Protein product: CASSFTSGEQFF. Looking up the rest from reference TRBV7-2 and TRBJ2-1 gives the full variable domain: GAGVSQSPSNKVTEKGKDVELRCDPISGHTALYWYRQSLGQGLEFLIYFQGNSAPDKSGLPSDRFSAERTGGSVSTLTIQRTQQEDSAVYLCASSFTSGEQFFGPGTRLTVL.

This chain links TRBV15 with TRBJ1-2; no definite D call. Germline assignment: CDR1 LNHNV and CDR2 YYDKDF (reference sequence). This CDR3 spans 14 amino acids. V dropped 5 bases and J dropped 5 bases, with 15 bases sitting between them. CDR3 DNA: TGTGCCACCAGCGAGGGTGGTCTGTTTTATGGCTACACCTTC. Protein product: CATSEGGLFYGYTF.

A word on this clonotype: A much larger clone sits a single nucleotide away, making a read error possible. The J gene is TRBJ1-3, the V gene TRBV6-1; 7 bases line up with TRBD1. The germline CDR1 and CDR2 sequences are MNHNS and SASEGT. Trimming at V came to 2 bases and at J to 9 bases, leaving 7 bases not matched to a gene. The CDR3 has 14 amino acids. DNA for the CDR3: TGTGCCAGCAGTGAACGGGGACAGTATGGCACCATATATTTT. Its protein product is CASSERGQYGTIYF.

The V gene is TRBV2, the J gene TRBJ2-7; TRBD2 matches at 7 bases. Losses at the gene ends were 7 bases for V and 0 bases for J; bases not matched to a gene: 6. Germline-derived CDR1 and CDR2 are SNHLY and FYNNEI. The CDR3 length is 14 residues. CDR3 DNA sequence: TGTGCCAGCATGGACGGGAGGAGCTCCTACGAGCAGTACTTC. Translating gives CASMDGRSSYEQYF.

The chain recombines TRBV28 with TRBJ2-2; D possibly corresponds to TRBD1 (5 bases). The CDR3 extends over 14 amino acids. V lost 6 bases, J lost 7 bases, and 15 bases lay in between. Per germline, CDR1 MDHEN and CDR2 SYDVKM. The CDR3 region is CASSSGQVYGELFF. CDR3 bases: TGTGCCAGCAGCTCCGGACAAGTATACGGGGAGCTGTTTTTT.

The chain employs TRBV20-1 and TRBJ1-2; 12 bases map to TRBD1. Per the germline V gene, CDR1 is DFQATT and CDR2 is SNEGSKA (reference sequence). The CDR3 loop spans 13 amino acids. V gave up 3 bases and J gave up 6 bases; unmatched junction bases: 2. The CDR3 sequence: CSASGDRGHGYTF. The CDR3 region has the DNA TGCAGTGCTAGTGGGGACAGGGGGCATGGCTACACCTTC.

J is TRBJ1-5 and V is TRBV20-1; 7 positions agree with TRBD1. With 0 bases clipped from V and 4 bases from J, the junction kept 3 bases outside the gene matches. This CDR3 is built from 14 residues. CDR1 and CDR2 from the germline V gene are DFQATT and SNEGSKA (reference sequence). CDR3 in amino acids: CSARDGTANQPQHF. The CDR3 DNA reads as TGCAGTGCTAGAGATGGGACAGCAAATCAGCCCCAGCATTTT.

About this clonotype itself: One end of the junction fails to match germline, which may point to a read error. The chain employs TRBV14 and TRBJ1-1; tentatively, D is TRBD1 (5 bases). Germline V gene lookup returns CDR1 SGHDN and CDR2 FVKESK. This CDR3 contains 16 residues. CDR3 residues: CASSQDWGPMNTEAIF. The CDR3 DNA follows: TGTGCCAGCAGCCAAGATTGGGGACCTATGAACACTGAAGCTATCTTT.

This clonotype has ten or more counts. The chain couples TRBV6-1 to TRBJ2-5, with a possible D match to TRBD1 (5 bases). Germline CDR1 MNHNS, CDR2 SASEGT. The ends were cut back, 4 bases at V and 1 base at J, with 7 bases in the middle. The CDR3 covers 13 residues. The CDR3 bases are TGTGCCAGCAGTGGGACACTCCAAGAGACCCAGTACTTC. Translation: CASSGTLQETQYF.

This clonotype was detected a few times. A read error may account for a junction end that differs from germline. The genes are TRBV10-3 and TRBJ1-3, with a weak D call TRBD1 (5 bases). The CDR3 is 12 amino acids. The germline V gene has CDR1 ENHRY and CDR2 SYGVKD. CDR3 sequence: CAIRDTGTPVLF. The CDR3 DNA follows: TGTGCCATCAGGGACACCGGGACGCCGGTACTCTTT.

This clonotype showed up just once. A junction end diverges from the germline sequence, so it may reflect a read error. The chain couples TRBV24-1 to TRBJ2-5; TRBD2 aligns across 11 bases. The CDR3 spans 15 residues. CDR1 and CDR2 from the germline V gene are KGHDR and SFDVKD. CDR3 in DNA: TGTGCCACCAGCGATTCCGGGACTAGCGGTGAGACCCGGTACTTC. This encodes CATSDSGTSGETRYF.

This clonotype appeared many times. The chain has TRBV20-1 and TRBJ1-1, with no clear D. The CDR3 spans 13 residues. Trimming removed 3 bases at V and 2 bases at J, with 10 bases between. Germline CDR1 and CDR2: DFQATT and SNEGSKA (reference sequence). CDR3 nucleotides: TGCAGTGCTAGTGCCGGTTCCAACACTGAAGCTTTCTTT. Translating gives CSASAGSNTEAFF.

This clonotype was observed many times. V is TRBV7-9 and J is TRBJ2-7, with 10 positions matching TRBD1. Losses at the gene ends were 1 base for V and 5 bases for J; bases not matched to a gene: 2. CDR1 is SEHNR and CDR2 is FQNEAQ in the germline V gene (reference sequence). The CDR3 covers 14 residues. CDR3 nucleotide sequence: TGTGCCAGCAGCTTAGGGGACAGGGGTAACGAGCAGTACTTC. It is translated as CASSLGDRGNEQYF.

This clonotype was counted only a few times. This chain connects TRBV2 to TRBJ1-2; a possible D gene is TRBD1 (6 bases). The CDR3 is 15 residues long. V was cut by 6 bases and J by 3 bases, with 17 bases left in between. Germline CDR1 and CDR2: SNHLY and FYNNEI. The CDR3 coding sequence is TGTGCCAGCAGCGACACCCCGGACAGCTACTATGGCTACACCTTC. Encoded protein: CASSDTPDSYYGYTF.

In this sample, this clonotype turned up once. The CDR3 end shows no conserved phenylalanine or tryptophan, and so a read error is likely. The chain uses TRBV18 and TRBJ1-1; perhaps TRBD1 as D (5 bases). This CDR3 has 15 residues. Trimming removed 6 bases at V and 3 bases at J, with 17 bases between. CDR1 is KGHSH, CDR2 LQKENI, per germline. In DNA form, the CDR3 reads TGTGCCAGCTCGCTAGATACAGGAGGGGACACTGAAGCTTTCCTT. It specifies CASSLDTGGDTEAFL.

This clonotype has more than one count but fewer than ten. The chain uses TRBV24-1 and TRBJ1-5; a weak D match, TRBD1 (5 bases). CDR3 length equals 13 residues. Trimming stripped 10 bases from V and 1 base from J, with 10 bases between. CDR1 is KGHDR and CDR2 is SFDVKD in the germline V gene. CDR3 amino acids: CATARGSNQPQHF. The CDR3 nucleotides read TGTGCCACGGCGCGGGGGAGCAATCAGCCCCAGCATTTT.

This rearrangement joins TRBV10-3 to TRBJ2-3; unclear D gene. The CDR3 is 15 residues long. Germline CDR1 ENHRY, CDR2 SYGVKD. V lost 0 bases, J lost 11 bases, and 18 bases lay in between. The CDR3 nucleotides read TGTGCCATCAGTGAGTCACGGTCGCAGCTAAATGAGCAGTATTTT. Residues: CAISESRSQLNEQYF.

The chain couples TRBV2 to TRBJ1-4; D gene ambiguous. V shed 6 bases and J shed 7 bases, with 15 bases lying between them. CDR3 length: 14 amino acids. CDR1 SNHLY and CDR2 FYNNEI come from the germline V gene. CDR3 loop: CASRGVADTEKLFF. CDR3 in DNA: TGTGCCAGCAGGGGAGTAGCCGACACTGAAAAACTGTTTTTT. Variable domain in full (rest from reference TRBV2 and TRBJ1-4): EPEVTQTPSHQVTQMGQEVILRCVPISNHLYFYWYRQILGQKVEFLVSFYNNEISEKSEIFDDQFSVERPDGSNFTLKIRSTKLEDSAMYFCASRGVADTEKLFFGSGTQLSVL.

The chain uses TRBV7-8 and TRBJ2-7; maybe TRBD2 (6 bases). Germline lookup yields CDR1 SGHVS and CDR2 FQNEAQ. The CDR3 is 15 residues long. The V end was cut by 1 base, the J end by 3 bases, with 13 bases between. CDR3 region: CASSLGRGGSYEQYF. In DNA form, the CDR3 reads TGTGCCAGCAGCTTAGGGAGGGGCGGCAGCTACGAGCAGTACTTC.

The table lists this clonotype with a count of one. The J gene is TRBJ2-1, the V gene TRBV7-3, with D possibly being TRBD2 (5 bases). Trimming left V 8 bases short and J 10 bases short, with 18 bases between. The CDR3 consists of 13 residues. From germline, CDR1 is SGHTA and CDR2 FQGTGA. CDR3 region: CASSDSPGGEQFF. The CDR3 nucleotides are TGTGCCAGCTCGGACTCGCCAGGCGGGGAGCAGTTCTTC.

This clonotype has at least ten counts. The J gene is TRBJ1-2, the V gene TRBV29-1; perhaps TRBD1 as D (6 bases). Trimming left V 3 bases short and J 7 bases short, with 15 bases between. Germline lookup yields CDR1 SQVTM and CDR2 ANQGSEA. The CDR3 length is 13 residues. CDR3 residues: CSVEGWGGSGYTF. DNA for the CDR3: TGCAGCGTTGAGGGTTGGGGGGGCAGTGGCTACACCTTC.

The chain combines TRBV6-5 with TRBJ2-2; 9 bases fit TRBD1. The length of the CDR3 is 16 residues. CDR1 and CDR2 from the germline V gene are MNHEY and SVGAGI. Unmatched junction bases numbered 4, after V lost 4 bases and J lost 1 base. The CDR3 loop is CASSSSDRGNTGELFF. CDR3 coding DNA: TGTGCCAGCAGTTCGTCGGACAGGGGGAACACCGGGGAGCTGTTTTTT.

Many counts were recorded for this clonotype. The rearrangement uses TRBV5-1 and TRBJ1-5, with no clear D. With 0 bases removed from V and 7 bases from J, the gap between germline ends came to 11 bases. Per germline, CDR1 SGHRS and CDR2 YFSETQ. This CDR3 has 14 residues. The CDR3 sequence is CASSLDLGGQPQHF. CDR3 sequence (DNA): TGCGCCAGCAGCTTGGATCTGGGAGGCCAGCCCCAGCATTTT.

The V and J genes are TRBV20-1 and TRBJ1-4; 8 nucleotides agree with TRBD1. The length of the CDR3 is 16 residues. The J segment lost 0 bases and the V segment lost 5 bases, leaving 8 bases of the junction unmatched. Germline lookup yields CDR1 DFQATT and CDR2 SNEGSKA (reference sequence). CDR3 nucleotide sequence: TGCAGTGCTCAAAAGACAGGGGCCCCAACTAATGAAAAACTGTTTTTT. Protein product: CSAQKTGAPTNEKLFF.

In its sample, this clonotype was seen many times. The chain has TRBV20-1 and TRBJ1-2; no definite D call. The CDR3 runs to 12 residues. Germline V gene sequence: CDR1 DFQATT, CDR2 SNEGSKA (reference sequence). Trimming cost V 7 bases and J 3 bases, with 12 bases left between them. In nucleotides, the CDR3 is TGCAGTGGCGGGGATATGGACTATGGCTACACCTTC. It yields the protein CSGGDMDYGYTF.

This clonotype was detected only a few times. A much larger clonotype is one base distant, so this may be a read error. This chain uses TRBV20-1 with TRBJ2-3, with D tentatively TRBD1 (5 bases). This CDR3 has 15 amino acids. Per germline, CDR1 DFQATT and CDR2 SNEGSKA (reference sequence). In nucleotides, the CDR3 is TGCAGTGCGCGACACCCTTTATCGAGCACAGGTACGCAGTATTTT. Translation: CSARHPLSSTGTQYF.

This clonotype occurred a few times. This may come from a read error, since a much larger clone is one base off. V gene TRBV19 combines with J gene TRBJ2-5; D not certain. Trimming pared 6 bases from V and 1 base from J, leaving 18 bases between. Germline CDR1 LNHDA, CDR2 SQIVND (reference sequence). This CDR3 spans 16 amino acids. CDR3 nucleotide sequence: TGTGCCAGTAGCCCCTTCCAGGTGCCACCCCAAGAGACCCAGTACTTC. Translation gives CASSPFQVPPQETQYF.